A selection of T cell receptor beta chains follows, all from one sample in a study of blood T cell repertoires in COVID-19. The table came from immunoSEQ multiplex PCR; TCRdb's copy has only in-frame clones and leaves some out. Of roughly 130,000 clones in the sample, 84% were seen once. Sequencing input: peripheral blood. Receptor source: a woman in her thirties who had recovered from COVID-19. The CDR3 runs from the conserved cysteine through the conserved F or W. A D gene is named only where the DNA matches it firmly. Clone size is shown for a subset of rows, as once, few, many or a class of expanded clone.

clone size	D gene	V gene	J gene	CDR3 protein	CDR3 DNA
once	NA	TRBV19	TRBJ2-5	CASSSRGEGYQETQYF	TGTGCCAGTAGTTCCAGGGGAGAGGGGTACCAAGAGACCCAGTACTTC
NA	NA	TRBV5-1	TRBJ2-7	CASSLEVENEQYF	TGCGCCAGCAGCTTGGAAGTGGAGAACGAGCAGTACTTC
once	NA	TRBV18	TRBJ1-5	CASSPGGDQPQHF	TGTGCCAGCTCACCAGGGGGGGATCAGCCCCAGCATTTT
NA	NA	TRBV7-7	TRBJ1-1	CASTSSRQRGANTEAFF	TGTGCTAGCACTTCTTCACGCCAAAGGGGCGCGAACACTGAAGCTTTCTTT
NA	TRBD2	TRBV19	TRBJ2-1	CASSSRTSRGYNEQFF	TGTGCCAGTAGTTCCCGGACTAGCAGAGGTTACAATGAGCAGTTCTTC
NA	TRBD2	TRBV19	TRBJ2-7	CASSLGLAAYEQYF	TGTGCCAGTAGTCTGGGACTAGCGGCCTACGAGCAGTACTTC
NA	TRBD1	TRBV10-2	TRBJ2-3	CASKGWDRDSDTQYF	TGCGCCAGTAAAGGGTGGGACAGGGATTCAGATACGCAGTATTTT
NA	TRBD2	TRBV3-1/TRBV3-2	TRBJ2-7	CASSQEARSGGYEQYF	TGTGCCAGCAGCCAAGAAGCCAGGAGCGGGGGTTACGAGCAGTACTTC
NA	NA	TRBV27	TRBJ1-2	CATLLRYGYTF	TGTGCCACCCTATTAAGATATGGCTACACCTTC
NA	NA	TRBV7-2	TRBJ1-2	CASSPYVVNNGYTF	TGTGCCAGCAGCCCATACGTCGTCAACAATGGCTACACCTTC
NA	TRBD2	TRBV29-1	TRBJ2-7	CSVDRSREGSYEQYF	TGCAGCGTTGATAGGTCGCGGGAGGGTTCCTACGAGCAGTACTTC
NA	NA	TRBV5-8	TRBJ2-7	CASSPRVGYEQYF	TGTGCCAGCAGCCCCCGAGTCGGGTACGAGCAGTACTTC
few	TRBD1	TRBV4-1	TRBJ1-3	CASSQDKGQGDRSGNTIYF	TGCGCCAGCAGCCAAGACAAGGGACAGGGAGACCGCTCTGGAAACACCATATATTTT
NA	NA	TRBV4-1	TRBJ1-1	CASSPWGEGMNTEAFF	TGCGCCAGCAGCCCATGGGGGGAGGGAATGAACACTGAAGCTTTCTTT
NA	TRBD2	TRBV2	TRBJ2-2	CASSGEGIGELFF	TGTGCCAGCAGTGGGGAGGGAATCGGGGAGCTGTTTTTT
NA	NA	TRBV28	TRBJ1-1	CASSPSYRVLNTEAFF	TGTGCCAGCAGTCCATCATACAGGGTTCTGAACACTGAAGCTTTCTTT
NA	NA	TRBV5-6	TRBJ2-1	CASSFQGGYNEQFF	TGTGCCAGCAGCTTTCAGGGAGGATACAATGAGCAGTTCTTC
many	NA	TRBV2	TRBJ1-6	CASSEDPTTGSPLHF	TGTGCCAGCAGTGAAGATCCCACCACGGGTTCACCCCTCCACTTT
NA	NA	TRBV7-2	TRBJ2-5	CASSFSRGETQYF	TGTGCCAGCAGCTTTAGCCGTGGTGAGACCCAGTACTTC
NA	TRBD2	TRBV9	TRBJ2-1	CASSVEASGRVEQFF	TGTGCCAGCAGCGTAGAGGCTAGCGGGAGGGTTGAGCAGTTCTTC
NA	TRBD1	TRBV5-1	TRBJ2-7	CASSHPPGQGPYEQYF	TGCGCCAGCAGCCATCCTCCGGGACAGGGGCCCTACGAGCAGTACTTC
NA	NA	TRBV2	TRBJ1-2	CASSERLTYSNYGYTF	TGTGCCAGCAGTGAGAGGCTGACTTACTCTAACTATGGCTACACCTTC
NA	TRBD1	TRBV5-1	TRBJ1-1	CASSFFPRTGFSEAFF	TGCGCCAGCAGCTTCTTTCCCCGGACAGGGTTTTCTGAAGCTTTCTTT
once	TRBD2	TRBV7-2	TRBJ2-3	CASSPNGLAGTSGQYF	TGTGCCAGCAGCCCTAATGGACTAGCGGGAACATCTGGGCAGTATTTT
NA	TRBD2	TRBV11-2	TRBJ2-7	CASSLETSVGEQYF	TGTGCCAGCAGCTTAGAGACTAGCGTCGGCGAGCAGTACTTC
NA	TRBD2	TRBV6-2/TRBV6-3	TRBJ2-3	CASSPITSGGTDTQYF	TGTGCCAGCAGCCCTATTACTAGCGGAGGCACAGATACGCAGTATTTT
NA	NA	TRBV5-4	TRBJ2-2	CASSPQGDGELFF	TGTGCCAGCAGCCCACAAGGGGACGGGGAGCTGTTTTTT
NA	NA	TRBV20-1	TRBJ1-1	CSARALDEAFF	TGCAGTGCTAGAGCATTAGATGAAGCTTTCTTT
NA	NA	TRBV9	TRBJ2-3	CASSFLSGQDTQYF	TGTGCCAGCAGTTTCCTTTCAGGGCAAGATACGCAGTATTTT
NA	NA	TRBV7-9	TRBJ1-1	CASSLEEPTEAFF	TGTGCCAGCAGCTTAGAAGAGCCCACTGAAGCTTTCTTT
NA	TRBD1	TRBV18	TRBJ2-3	CASSRGTGISTDTQYF	TGTGCCAGCTCCAGGGGGACAGGAATTTCCACAGATACGCAGTATTTT
NA	NA	TRBV27	TRBJ2-1	CASSLSARGWNEQFF	TGTGCCAGCAGTTTATCGGCTAGAGGTTGGAATGAGCAGTTCTTC
NA	TRBD2	TRBV29-1	TRBJ2-1	CSVVEIAGYNEQFF	TGCAGCGTTGTCGAAATAGCGGGATACAATGAGCAGTTCTTC
NA	NA	TRBV19	TRBJ1-4	CASSLGQWGTRREKLFF	TGTGCCAGTAGTCTCGGACAGTGGGGCACGCGTCGCGAAAAACTGTTTTTT
NA	NA	TRBV5-1	TRBJ2-5	CASSFAGNQETQYF	TGCGCCAGCAGCTTTGCGGGGAACCAAGAGACCCAGTACTTC
NA	TRBD2	TRBV24-1	TRBJ2-2	CATSERTGGTGELFF	TGTGCCACCAGTGAACGTACGGGAGGTACCGGGGAGCTGTTTTTT
NA	NA	TRBV24-1	TRBJ2-6	CATSPGAGQVRSGANVLTF	TGTGCCACCAGCCCGGGGGCCGGACAGGTCCGCTCTGGGGCCAACGTCCTGACTTTC
once	TRBD2	TRBV2	TRBJ2-1	CASSAGPSGFRETYNEQFF	TGTGCCAGCAGTGCGGGACCTAGCGGGTTTAGGGAGACTTACAATGAGCAGTTCTTC
NA	TRBD1	TRBV2	TRBJ1-1	CASRDYRGGNTEAFF	TGTGCCAGCAGGGACTACAGGGGAGGGAACACTGAAGCTTTCTTT
few	NA	TRBV3-1/TRBV3-2	TRBJ2-1	CASSRTDWEQFF	TGTGCCAGCAGCCGAACTGATTGGGAGCAGTTCTTC
NA	NA	TRBV27	TRBJ1-2	CATRHWGHGYTF	TGTGCCACCAGACACTGGGGGCATGGCTACACCTTC
NA	NA	TRBV5-5	TRBJ2-1	CASSLLSTSSSYNEQFF	TGTGCCAGCAGCTTGTTATCCACCTCGAGCTCCTACAATGAGCAGTTCTTC
NA	NA	TRBV6-2/TRBV6-3	TRBJ1-3	CASSYLAGLSASGNTIYF	TGTGCCAGCAGTTACCTCGCAGGGCTTTCCGCCTCTGGAAACACCATATATTTT
NA	NA	TRBV18	TRBJ2-7	CASSPRLTTNYEQYF	TGTGCCAGCTCACCACGACTGACTACTAACTACGAGCAGTACTTC
NA	TRBD1	TRBV10-1	TRBJ2-5	CASSEGGRGFTQYF	TGCGCCAGCAGTGAGGGTGGCAGGGGGTTTACCCAGTACTTC
NA	TRBD2	TRBV30	TRBJ2-7	CAWALQLAGIVGEQYF	TGTGCCTGGGCCCTCCAACTAGCGGGGATAGTAGGCGAGCAGTACTTC
NA	TRBD1	TRBV4-1	TRBJ1-1	CASSRRDRDTEAFF	TGCGCCAGCAGCCGCCGGGACAGGGACACTGAAGCTTTCTTT
NA	NA	TRBV12-3/TRBV12-4	TRBJ1-2	CASSFGGDYGYTF	TGTGCCAGCAGTTTCGGGGGGGACTATGGCTACACCTTC